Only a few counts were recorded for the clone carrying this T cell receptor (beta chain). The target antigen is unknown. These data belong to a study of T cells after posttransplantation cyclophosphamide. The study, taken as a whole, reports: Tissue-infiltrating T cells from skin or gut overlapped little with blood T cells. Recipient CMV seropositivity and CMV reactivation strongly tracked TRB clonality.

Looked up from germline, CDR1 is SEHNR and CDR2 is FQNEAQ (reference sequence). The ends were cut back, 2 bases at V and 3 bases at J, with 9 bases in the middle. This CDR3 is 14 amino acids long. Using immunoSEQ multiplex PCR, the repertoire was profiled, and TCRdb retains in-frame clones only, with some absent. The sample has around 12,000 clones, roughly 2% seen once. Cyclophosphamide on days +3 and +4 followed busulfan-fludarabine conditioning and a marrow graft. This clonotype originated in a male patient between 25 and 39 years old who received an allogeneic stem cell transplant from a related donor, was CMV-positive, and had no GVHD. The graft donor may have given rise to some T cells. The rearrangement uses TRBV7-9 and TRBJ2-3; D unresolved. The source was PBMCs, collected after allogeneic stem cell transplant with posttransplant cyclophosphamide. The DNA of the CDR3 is TGTGCCAGCAGCTTATCTCGCGGTACAGATACGCAGTATTTT. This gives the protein CASSLSRGTDTQYF.